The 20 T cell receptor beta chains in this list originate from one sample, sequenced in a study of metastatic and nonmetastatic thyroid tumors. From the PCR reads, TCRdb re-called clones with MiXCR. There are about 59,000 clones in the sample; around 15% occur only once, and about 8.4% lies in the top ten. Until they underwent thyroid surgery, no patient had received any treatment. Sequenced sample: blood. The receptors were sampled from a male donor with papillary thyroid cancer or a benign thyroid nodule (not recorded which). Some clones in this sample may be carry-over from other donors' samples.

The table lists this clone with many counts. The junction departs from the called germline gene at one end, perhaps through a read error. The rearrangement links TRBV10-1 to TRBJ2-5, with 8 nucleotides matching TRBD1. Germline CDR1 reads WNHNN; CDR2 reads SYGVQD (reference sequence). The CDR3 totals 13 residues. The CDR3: CASRGTGLSAQHF. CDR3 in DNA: TGCGCCAGCAGAGGGACAGGACTTTCCGCCCAGCACTTC.

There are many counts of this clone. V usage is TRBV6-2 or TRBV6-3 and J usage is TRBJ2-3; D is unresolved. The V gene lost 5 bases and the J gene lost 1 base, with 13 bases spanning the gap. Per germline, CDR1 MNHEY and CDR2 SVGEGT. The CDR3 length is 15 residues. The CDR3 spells CASSPHSPRTDTQYF. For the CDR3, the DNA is TGTGCCAGCAGTCCCCACTCGCCCCGCACAGATACGCAGTATTTT.

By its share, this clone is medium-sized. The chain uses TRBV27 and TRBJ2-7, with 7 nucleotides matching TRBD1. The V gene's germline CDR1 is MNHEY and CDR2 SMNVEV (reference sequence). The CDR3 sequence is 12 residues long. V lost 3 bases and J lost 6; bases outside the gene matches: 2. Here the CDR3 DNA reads TGTGCCAGCAGTTTTACAGGGGCCGAGCAGTACTTC. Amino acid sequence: CASSFTGAEQYF.

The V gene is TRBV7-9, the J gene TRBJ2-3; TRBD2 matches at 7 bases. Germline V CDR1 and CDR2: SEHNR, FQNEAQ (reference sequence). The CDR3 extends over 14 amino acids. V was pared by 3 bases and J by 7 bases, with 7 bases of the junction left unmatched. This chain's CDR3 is CASSFPSGSYTQYF. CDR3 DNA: TGTGCCAGCAGCTTTCCTAGCGGATCATATACGCAGTATTTT. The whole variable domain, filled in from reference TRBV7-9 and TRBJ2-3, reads DTGVSQNPRHKITKRGQNVTFRCDPISEHNRLYWYRQTLGQGPEFLTYFQNEAQLEKSRLLSDRFSAERPKGSFSTLEIQRTEQGDSAMYLCASSFPSGSYTQYFGPGTRLTVL.

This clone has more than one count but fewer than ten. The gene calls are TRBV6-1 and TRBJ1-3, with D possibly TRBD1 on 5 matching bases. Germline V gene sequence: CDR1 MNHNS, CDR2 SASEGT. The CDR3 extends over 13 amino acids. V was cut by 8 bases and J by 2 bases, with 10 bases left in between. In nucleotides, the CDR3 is TGTGCCAGCCTTAAGGGGCCTGGAAACACCATATATTTT. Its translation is CASLKGPGNTIYF.

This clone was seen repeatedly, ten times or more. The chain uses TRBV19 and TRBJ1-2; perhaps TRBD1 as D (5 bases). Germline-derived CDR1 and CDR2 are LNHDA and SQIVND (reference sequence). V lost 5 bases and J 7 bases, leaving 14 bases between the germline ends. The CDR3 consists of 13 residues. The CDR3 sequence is CASSSTTRGGYTF. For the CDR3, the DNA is TGTGCCAGTAGTTCTACGACGAGGGGTGGCTACACCTTC.

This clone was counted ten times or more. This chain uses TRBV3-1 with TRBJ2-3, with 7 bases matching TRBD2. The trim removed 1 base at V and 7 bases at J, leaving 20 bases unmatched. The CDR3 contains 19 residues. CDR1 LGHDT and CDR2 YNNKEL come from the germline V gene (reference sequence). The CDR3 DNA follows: TGTGCCAGCAGCCAAGGATTAGGGCTTAGCGGGTCTCTTACGAATACGCAGTATTTT. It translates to CASSQGLGLSGSLTNTQYF.

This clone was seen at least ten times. The CDR3, as DNA: TGTGCCAGCAGCGCCCGGACAGGGAGGTGGTATCATCAGCCCCAGCATTTT. This translates into CASSARTGRWYHQPQHF. This chain links TRBV7-3 with TRBJ1-5; 8 nucleotides align to TRBD1. Germline assignment: CDR1 SGHTA and CDR2 FQGTGA. CDR3 length: 17 amino acids. The junction had 14 bases not matched to a gene; V was cut back by 5 bases and J by 5 bases.

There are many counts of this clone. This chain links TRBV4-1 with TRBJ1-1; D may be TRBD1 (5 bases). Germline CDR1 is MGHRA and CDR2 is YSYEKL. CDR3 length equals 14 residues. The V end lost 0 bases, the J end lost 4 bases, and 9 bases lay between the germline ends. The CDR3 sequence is CASSQDHRGTEAFF. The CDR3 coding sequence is TGCGCCAGCAGCCAAGATCATAGGGGCACTGAAGCTTTCTTT.

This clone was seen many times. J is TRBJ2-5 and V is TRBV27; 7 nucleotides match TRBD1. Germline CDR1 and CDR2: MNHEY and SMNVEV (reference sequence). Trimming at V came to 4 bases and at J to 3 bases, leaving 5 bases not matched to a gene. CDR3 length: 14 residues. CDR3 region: CASSSDRKKETQYF. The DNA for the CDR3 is TGTGCCAGCAGTTCGGACAGGAAGAAAGAGACCCAGTACTTC.

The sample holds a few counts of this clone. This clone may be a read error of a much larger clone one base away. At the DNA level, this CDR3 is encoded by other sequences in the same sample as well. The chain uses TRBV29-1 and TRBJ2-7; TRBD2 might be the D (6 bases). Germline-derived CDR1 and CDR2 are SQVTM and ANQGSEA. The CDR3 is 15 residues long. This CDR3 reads CSVELSGRGNYEQYF. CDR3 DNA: TGCAGCGTTGAGTTGAGCGGGCGTGGAAACTACGAGCAATACTTC.

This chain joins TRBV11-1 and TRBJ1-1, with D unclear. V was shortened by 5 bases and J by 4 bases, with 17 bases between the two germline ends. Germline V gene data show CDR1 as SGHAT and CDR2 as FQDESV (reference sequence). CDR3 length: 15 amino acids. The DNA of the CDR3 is TGTGCCAGCAGCGCGTATGAGGAACCAAGCACTGAAGCTTTCTTT. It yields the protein CASSAYEEPSTEAFF.

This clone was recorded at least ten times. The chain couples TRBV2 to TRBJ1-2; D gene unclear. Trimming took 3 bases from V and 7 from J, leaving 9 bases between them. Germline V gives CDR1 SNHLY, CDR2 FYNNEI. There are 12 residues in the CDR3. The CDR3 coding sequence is TGTGCCAGCAGTGATTATAGGAGTGGCTACACCTTC. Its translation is CASSDYRSGYTF. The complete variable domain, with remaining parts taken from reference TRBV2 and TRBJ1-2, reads EPEVTQTPSHQVTQMGQEVILRCVPISNHLYFYWYRQILGQKVEFLVSFYNNEISEKSEIFDDQFSVERPDGSNFTLKIRSTKLEDSAMYFCASSDYRSGYTFGSGTRLTVV.

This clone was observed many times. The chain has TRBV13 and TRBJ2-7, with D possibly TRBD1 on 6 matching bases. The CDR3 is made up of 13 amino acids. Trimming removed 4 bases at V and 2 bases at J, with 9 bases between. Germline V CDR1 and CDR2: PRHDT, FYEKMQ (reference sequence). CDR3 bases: TGTGCCAGCAGCTCGAGGGGGACCTACGAGCAGTACTTC. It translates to CASSSRGTYEQYF.

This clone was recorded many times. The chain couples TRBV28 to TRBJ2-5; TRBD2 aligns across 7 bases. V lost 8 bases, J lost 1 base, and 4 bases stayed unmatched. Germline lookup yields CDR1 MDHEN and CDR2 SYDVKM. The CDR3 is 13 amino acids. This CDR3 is CASGGGFQETQYF. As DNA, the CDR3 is TGTGCCAGCGGCGGGGGTTTCCAAGAGACCCAGTACTTC. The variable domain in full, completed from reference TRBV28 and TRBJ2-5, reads DVKVTQSSRYLVKRTGEKVFLECVQDMDHENMFWYRQDPGLGLRLIYFSYDVKMKEKGDIPEGYSVSREKKERFSLILESASTNQTSMYLCASGGGFQETQYFGPGTRLLVL.

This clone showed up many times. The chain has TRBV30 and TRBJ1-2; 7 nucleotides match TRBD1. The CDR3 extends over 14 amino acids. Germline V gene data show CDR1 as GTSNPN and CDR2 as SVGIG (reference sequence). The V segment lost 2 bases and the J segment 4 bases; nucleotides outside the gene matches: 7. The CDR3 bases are TGTGCCTGGAGTACCCCGGGACAGCTCTATGGCTACACCTTC. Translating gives CAWSTPGQLYGYTF.

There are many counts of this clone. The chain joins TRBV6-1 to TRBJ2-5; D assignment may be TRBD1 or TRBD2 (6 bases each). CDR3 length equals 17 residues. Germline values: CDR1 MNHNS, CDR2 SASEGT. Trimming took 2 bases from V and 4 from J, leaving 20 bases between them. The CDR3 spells CASSERRGLSPGETQYF. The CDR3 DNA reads TGTGCCAGCAGTGAACGCAGGGGACTTTCACCGGGAGAGACCCAGTACTTC.

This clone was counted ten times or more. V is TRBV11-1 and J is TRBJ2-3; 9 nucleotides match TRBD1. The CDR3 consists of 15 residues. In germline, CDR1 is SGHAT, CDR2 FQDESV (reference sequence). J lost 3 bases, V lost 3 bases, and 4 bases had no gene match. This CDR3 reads CASSFGQGKTDTQYF. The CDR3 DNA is TGTGCCAGCAGCTTTGGACAGGGGAAAACAGATACGCAGTATTTT.

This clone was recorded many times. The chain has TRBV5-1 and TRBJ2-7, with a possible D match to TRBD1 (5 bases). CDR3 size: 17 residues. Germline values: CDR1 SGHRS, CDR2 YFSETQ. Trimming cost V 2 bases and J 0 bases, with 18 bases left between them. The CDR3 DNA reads TGCGCCAGCAGCTTTTCGAACGGGCAGGACATCTCCTACGAGCAGTACTTC. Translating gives CASSFSNGQDISYEQYF.

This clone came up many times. As DNA, the CDR3 is TGTGCCAGCAGTATGCCCATCGGGACAGGGGTCGGAAACACCATATATTTT. Protein sequence: CASSMPIGTGVGNTIYF. V is TRBV7-6 and J is TRBJ1-3, with TRBD1 matching 10 bases. With 6 bases clipped from V and 4 bases from J, the junction kept 12 bases outside the gene matches. The CDR3 covers 17 residues. CDR1 is SGHVS and CDR2 is FNYEAQ in the germline V gene.